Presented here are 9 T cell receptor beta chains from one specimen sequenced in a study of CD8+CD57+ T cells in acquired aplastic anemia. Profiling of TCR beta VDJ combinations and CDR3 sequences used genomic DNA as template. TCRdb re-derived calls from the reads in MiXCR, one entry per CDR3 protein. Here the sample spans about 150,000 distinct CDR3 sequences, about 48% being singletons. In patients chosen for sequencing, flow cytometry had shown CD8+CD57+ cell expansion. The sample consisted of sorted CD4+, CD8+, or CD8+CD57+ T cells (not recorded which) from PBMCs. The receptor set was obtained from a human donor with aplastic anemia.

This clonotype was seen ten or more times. The CDR3 is CASSQDRASSNEQFF. Here the CDR3 DNA reads TGCGCCAGCAGCCAAGATAGGGCCAGCTCCAATGAGCAGTTCTTC. The V and J genes are TRBV4-3 and TRBJ2-1; D is unclear. CDR1 and CDR2 from the germline V gene are LGHNA and YSLEER. Trimming shortened V by 0 bases and J by 6 bases, and 12 bases separated the two germline ends. The CDR3 sequence is 15 residues long.

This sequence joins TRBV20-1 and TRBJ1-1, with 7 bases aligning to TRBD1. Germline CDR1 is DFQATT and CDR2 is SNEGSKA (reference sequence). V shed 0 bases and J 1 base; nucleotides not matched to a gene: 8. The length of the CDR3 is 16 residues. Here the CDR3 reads CSARDGARGANTEAFF. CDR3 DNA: TGCAGTGCTAGAGATGGTGCCAGGGGGGCGAACACTGAAGCTTTCTTT.

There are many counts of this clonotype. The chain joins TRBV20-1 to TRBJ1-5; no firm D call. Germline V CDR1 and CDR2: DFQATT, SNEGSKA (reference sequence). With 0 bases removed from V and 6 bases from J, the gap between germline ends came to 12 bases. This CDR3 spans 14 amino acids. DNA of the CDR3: TGCAGTGCTAGAGATGTTGGGGATGCTCAGCCCCAGCATTTT. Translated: CSARDVGDAQPQHF.

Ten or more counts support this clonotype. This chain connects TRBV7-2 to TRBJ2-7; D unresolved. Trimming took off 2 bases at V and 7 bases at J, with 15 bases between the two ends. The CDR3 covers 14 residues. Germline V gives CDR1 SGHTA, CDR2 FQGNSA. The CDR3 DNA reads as TGTGCCAGCAGCTTAAACCCTATCGGGTGGGAGCAGTACTTC. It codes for CASSLNPIGWEQYF.

The CDR3 sequence: CATSPQRAGAIDTQYF. For the CDR3, the DNA is TGTGCCACCAGCCCTCAGCGGGCGGGGGCAATAGATACGCAGTATTTT. The rearrangement links TRBV15 to TRBJ2-3; tentative D call: TRBD2 (7 bases). The CDR3 length is 16 residues. Germline CDR1 reads LNHNV; CDR2 reads YYDKDF (reference sequence). V shed 5 bases and J shed 5 bases, with 20 bases lying between them.

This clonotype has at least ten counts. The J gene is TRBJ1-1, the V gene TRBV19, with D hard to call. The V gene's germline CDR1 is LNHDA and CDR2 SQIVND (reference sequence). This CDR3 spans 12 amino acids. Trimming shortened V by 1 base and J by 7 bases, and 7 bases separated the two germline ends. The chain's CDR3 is CASSIGGIEAFF. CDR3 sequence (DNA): TGTGCCAGTAGTATAGGGGGAATTGAAGCTTTCTTT.

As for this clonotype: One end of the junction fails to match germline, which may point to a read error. The DNA for the CDR3 is TGTGCCATCAGTGTGGACGGAACGGTAGCTGAAGCTTTC. It codes for CAISVDGTVAEAF. V and J are TRBV10-3 and TRBJ1-2; D is ambiguous. From germline, CDR1 is ENHRY and CDR2 SYGVKD. The CDR3 runs to 13 residues.

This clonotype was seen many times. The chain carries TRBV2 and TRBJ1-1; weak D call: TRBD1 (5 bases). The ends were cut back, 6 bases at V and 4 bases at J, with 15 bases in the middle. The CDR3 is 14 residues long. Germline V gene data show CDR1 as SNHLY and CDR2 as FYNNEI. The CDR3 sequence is CASRGGEGGTEAFF. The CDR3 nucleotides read TGTGCCAGCAGGGGGGGGGAGGGCGGCACTGAAGCTTTCTTT.

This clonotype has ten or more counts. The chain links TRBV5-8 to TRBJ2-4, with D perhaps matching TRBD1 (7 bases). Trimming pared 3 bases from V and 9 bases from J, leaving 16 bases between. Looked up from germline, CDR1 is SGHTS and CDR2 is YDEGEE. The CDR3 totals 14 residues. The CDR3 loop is CASSWTGGGGIQYF. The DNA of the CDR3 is TGTGCCAGCAGCTGGACAGGAGGAGGGGGCATTCAGTACTTC.